The 10 T cell receptor beta chains in this list originate from one sample, sequenced in a study of shared clonotypes between healthy human individuals (dated by TCRdb to about 2020). Library creation used the immunoSEQ multiplex PCR assay. TCRdb holds this immuneACCESS table with in-frame rearrangements only. Some clones are missing; in checked studies, unresolved V genes explain under half, and the rest has no known cause. The sample records 1,500,000 or so clones, 95% to 97% of which are singletons. The leading ten clones occupy over 1% of the sample. The sequencing input was naive CD4+ T cells sorted from blood. The meaning of the sample's cell subset or site label: CD45RA+ positively selected. These receptors came from a man aged 25-45 years in good health.

The chain has TRBV6-1 and TRBJ1-4; tentatively, D is TRBD1 (5 bases). Germline V CDR1 and CDR2: MNHNS, SASEGT. Trimming stripped 6 bases from V and 8 bases from J, with 13 bases between. The CDR3 runs to 13 residues. The chain's CDR3 is CASRGEAVEKLFF. DNA for the CDR3: TGTGCCAGCAGAGGGGAGGCAGTCGAAAAACTGTTTTTT.

The rearrangement joins TRBV19 to TRBJ2-2, with D maybe TRBD1 (5 bases). Trimming shortened V by 3 bases and J by 6 bases, and 8 bases separated the two germline ends. The CDR3 is made up of 13 amino acids. Germline-derived CDR1 and CDR2 are LNHDA and SQIVND (reference sequence). The CDR3 sequence: CASSIKGAGELFF. Here the CDR3 DNA reads TGTGCCAGTAGTATCAAAGGGGCCGGGGAGCTGTTTTTT.

This rearrangement joins TRBV7-6 to TRBJ2-7; either TRBD1 or TRBD2 may fit D (5 bases each). The CDR3 covers 16 residues. Germline CDR1 is SGHVS and CDR2 is FNYEAQ. The V and J ends lost 4 bases and 3 bases respectively, with 19 bases between them. CDR3 protein: CASSSRSGRMFYEQYF. The CDR3 coding sequence is TGTGCCAGCAGCTCCAGATCGGGACGGATGTTCTACGAGCAGTACTTC.

The chain couples TRBV27 to TRBJ2-7; D unresolved. Germline CDR1 is MNHEY and CDR2 is SMNVEV (reference sequence). CDR3 length equals 18 residues. Trimming left V 6 bases short and J 2 bases short, with 26 bases between. DNA for the CDR3: TGTGCCAGCAGCAAAGACACATTAGCAGGTACCTACCCCTACGAGCAGTACTTC. Amino acid sequence: CASSKDTLAGTYPYEQYF.

The chain uses TRBV10-3 and TRBJ2-2; 7 bases fit TRBD2. Germline V gives CDR1 ENHRY, CDR2 SYGVKD. V lost 5 bases and J lost 6; bases outside the gene matches: 3. The CDR3 is made up of 13 amino acids. Here the CDR3 reads CAISPLAPGELFF. CDR3 bases: TGTGCCATCAGTCCACTAGCGCCCGGGGAGCTGTTTTTT.

The V call is TRBV5-1, the J call TRBJ2-3; D is tentatively TRBD1 or TRBD2 (5 bases each). This CDR3 contains 13 residues. From germline, CDR1 is SGHRS and CDR2 YFSETQ. Between the trimmed V and J ends, which lost 5 bases and 2 bases, there was a span of 9 bases. The CDR3: CASSYGATDTQYF. CDR3 sequence (DNA): TGCGCCAGCAGTTACGGGGCCACAGATACGCAGTATTTT.

The chain links TRBV18 to TRBJ2-7, with 8 bases fitting TRBD2. There are 15 residues in the CDR3. CDR1 is KGHSH, CDR2 LQKENI, per germline. Trimming cost V 2 bases and J 3 bases; bases outside gene matches: 6. The CDR3 region is CASSPRETSVYEQYF. The CDR3 nucleotides are TGTGCCAGCTCACCAAGGGAGACTAGCGTCTACGAGCAGTACTTC. Full variable domain (rest looked up from reference TRBV18 and TRBJ2-7): NAGVMQNPRHLVRRRGQEARLRCSPMKGHSHVYWYRQLPEEGLKFMVYLQKENIIDESGMPKERFSAEFPKEGPSILRIQQVVRGDSAAYFCASSPRETSVYEQYFGPGTRLTVT.

With regard to this clone: Other DNA sequences in the same sample also yield this CDR3. V and J are TRBV7-9 and TRBJ1-5; TRBD1 might be the D (6 bases). The length of the CDR3 is 14 residues. Deletions cut 1 base from V and 4 bases from J, with 8 bases between. Germline values: CDR1 SEHNR, CDR2 FQNEAQ (reference sequence). The CDR3 DNA follows: TGTGCCAGCAGCTTAGGAGGGGGAAATCAGCCCCAGCATTTT. As protein: CASSLGGGNQPQHF.

This chain connects TRBV6-5 to TRBJ2-1, with TRBD2 as a possible D gene (5 bases). V was cut by 6 bases and J by 3 bases, with 12 bases left in between. The CDR3 contains 14 residues. Per germline, CDR1 MNHEY and CDR2 SVGAGI. The CDR3 nucleotides read TGTGCCAGCAGGACCGGGAACAGCTACAATGAGCAGTTCTTC. Protein: CASRTGNSYNEQFF.

The chain couples TRBV19 to TRBJ2-2, with 14 bases aligning to TRBD2. The J segment lost 5 bases and the V segment lost 5 bases, leaving 10 bases of the junction unmatched. The CDR3 spans 18 residues. Germline CDR1 and CDR2: LNHDA and SQIVND (reference sequence). CDR3 residues: CASSLGTSGRTSTGELFF. The CDR3 DNA follows: TGTGCCAGTAGTTTGGGGACTAGCGGGAGAACGTCGACCGGGGAGCTGTTTTTT.